This entry describes one TCR beta chain. CDR3 length: 15 residues. The ends lost 6 bases at V and 4 bases at J; junction bases unmatched: 4. CDR1 is SNHLY, CDR2 FYNNEI, per germline. The data are from a study of cytomegalovirus exposure and HLA in healthy donors. The primer mix had 60 Vbeta and 13 Jbeta primers. Here immunoSEQ multiplex PCR was the method, and the copy in TCRdb shows in-frame clones only, minus some. The sample includes 90,000 to 150,000 clones, about 73% seen only once; the top ten take approximately 3.5%. The receptor was isolated from a young woman in good health and CMV-seropositive. The sample consisted of PBMCs. This rearrangement joins TRBV2 to TRBJ2-3; 13 bases map to TRBD2. CDR3 in DNA: TGTGCCAGCAGACGGACTAGCGGGGGAGCAGATACGCAGTATTTT. Translating gives CASRRTSGGADTQYF.